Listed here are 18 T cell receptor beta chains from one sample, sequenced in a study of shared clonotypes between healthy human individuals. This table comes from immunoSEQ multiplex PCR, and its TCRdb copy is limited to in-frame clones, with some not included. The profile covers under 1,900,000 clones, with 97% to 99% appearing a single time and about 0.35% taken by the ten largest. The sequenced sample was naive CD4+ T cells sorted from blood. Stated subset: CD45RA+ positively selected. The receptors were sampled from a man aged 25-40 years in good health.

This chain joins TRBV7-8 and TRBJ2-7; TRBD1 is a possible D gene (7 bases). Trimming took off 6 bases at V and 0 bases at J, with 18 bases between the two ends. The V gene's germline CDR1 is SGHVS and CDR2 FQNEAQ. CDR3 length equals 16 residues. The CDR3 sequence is CASRGGYRDSSYEQYF. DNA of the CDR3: TGTGCCAGCAGGGGGGGATATCGGGACAGCTCCTACGAGCAGTACTTC.

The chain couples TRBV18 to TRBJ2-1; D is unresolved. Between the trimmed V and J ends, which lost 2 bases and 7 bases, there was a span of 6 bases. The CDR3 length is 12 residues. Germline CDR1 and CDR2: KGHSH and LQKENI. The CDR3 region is CASSPITNEQFF. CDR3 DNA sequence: TGTGCCAGCTCACCAATTACGAATGAGCAGTTCTTC.

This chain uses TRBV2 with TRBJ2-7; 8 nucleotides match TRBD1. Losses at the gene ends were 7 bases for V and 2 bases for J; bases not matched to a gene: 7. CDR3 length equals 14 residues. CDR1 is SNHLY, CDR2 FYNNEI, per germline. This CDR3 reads CASTLDRVAYEQYF. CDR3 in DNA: TGTGCCAGCACTCTGGACAGGGTGGCCTACGAGCAGTACTTC.

CDR3 nucleotide sequence: TGTGCCAGCTCACCTGGGGCAGGCATTAACTATGGCTACACCTTC. This translates into CASSPGAGINYGYTF. The chain has TRBV18 and TRBJ1-2; possible D gene TRBD1, 5 bases. V dropped 3 bases and J dropped 1 base, with 12 bases sitting between them. The CDR3 is 15 residues long. The germline gives CDR1 KGHSH, CDR2 LQKENI.

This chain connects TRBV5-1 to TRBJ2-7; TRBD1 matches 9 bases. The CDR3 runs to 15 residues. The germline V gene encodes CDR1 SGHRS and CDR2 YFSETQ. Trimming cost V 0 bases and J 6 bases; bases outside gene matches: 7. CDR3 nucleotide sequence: TGCGCCAGCAGCTTGGTGCCGGGACAGGGAAGCGAGCAGTACTTC. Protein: CASSLVPGQGSEQYF.

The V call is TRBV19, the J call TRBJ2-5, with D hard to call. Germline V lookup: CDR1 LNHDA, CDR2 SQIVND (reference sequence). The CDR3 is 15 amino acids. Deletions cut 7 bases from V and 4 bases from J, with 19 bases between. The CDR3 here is CASKRALVWGETQYF. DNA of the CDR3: TGTGCCAGTAAACGAGCCCTAGTTTGGGGAGAGACCCAGTACTTC.

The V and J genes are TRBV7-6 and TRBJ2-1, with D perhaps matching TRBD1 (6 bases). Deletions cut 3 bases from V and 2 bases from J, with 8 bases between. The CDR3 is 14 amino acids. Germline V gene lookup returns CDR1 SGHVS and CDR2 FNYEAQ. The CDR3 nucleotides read TGTGCCAGCAGCTTGGGGGCGCCCTACAATGAGCAGTTCTTC. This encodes CASSLGAPYNEQFF. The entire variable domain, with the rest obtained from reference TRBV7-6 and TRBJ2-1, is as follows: GAGVSQSPRYKVTKRGQDVALRCDPISGHVSLYWYRQALGQGPEFLTYFNYEAQQDKSGLPNDRFSAERPEGSISTLTIQRTEQRDSAMYRCASSLGAPYNEQFFGPGTRLTVL.

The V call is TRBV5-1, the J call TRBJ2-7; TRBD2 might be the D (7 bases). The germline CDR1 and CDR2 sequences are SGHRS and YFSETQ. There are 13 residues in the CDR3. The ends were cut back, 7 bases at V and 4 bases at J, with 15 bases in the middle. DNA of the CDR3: TGCGCCAGCGCGGGGGCGGGCGGGTACGAGCAGTACTTC. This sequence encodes CASAGAGGYEQYF.

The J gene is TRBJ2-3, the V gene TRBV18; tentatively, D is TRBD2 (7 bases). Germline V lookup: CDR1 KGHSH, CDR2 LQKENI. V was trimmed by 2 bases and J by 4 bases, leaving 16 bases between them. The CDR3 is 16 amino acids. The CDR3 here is CASSPITGTKSDTQYF. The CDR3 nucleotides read TGTGCCAGCTCACCAATCACAGGGACTAAGTCAGATACGCAGTATTTT.

CDR3 amino acids: CASRRTGVYEQYF. The CDR3 nucleotides are TGTGCCAGCAGGAGGACAGGGGTCTACGAGCAGTACTTC. The chain recombines TRBV5-4 with TRBJ2-7, with 9 bases identical to TRBD1. The V gene end was trimmed by 5 bases and the J gene end by 3 bases; junction bases not matched to a gene: 3. The CDR3 length is 13 residues. Germline V CDR1 and CDR2: SGHNT, YYREEE (reference sequence).

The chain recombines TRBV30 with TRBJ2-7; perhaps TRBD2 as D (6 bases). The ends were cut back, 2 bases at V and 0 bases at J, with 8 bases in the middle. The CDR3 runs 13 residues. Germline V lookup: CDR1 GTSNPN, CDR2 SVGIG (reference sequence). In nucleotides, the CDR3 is TGTGCCTGGAGTCTCGGGGGCTCCTACGAGCAGTACTTC. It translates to CAWSLGGSYEQYF.

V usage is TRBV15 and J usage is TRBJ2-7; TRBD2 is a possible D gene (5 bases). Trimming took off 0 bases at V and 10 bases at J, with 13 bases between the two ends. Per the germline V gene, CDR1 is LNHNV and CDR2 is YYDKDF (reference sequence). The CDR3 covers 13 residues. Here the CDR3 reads CATSRDGQEDQYF. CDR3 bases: TGTGCCACCAGCAGAGATGGGCAGGAGGACCAGTACTTC. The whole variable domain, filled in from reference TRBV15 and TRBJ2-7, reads DAMVIQNPRYQVTQFGKPVTLSCSQTLNHNVMYWYQQKSSQAPKLLFHYYDKDFNNEADTPDNFQSRRPNTSFCFLDIRSPGLGDTAMYLCATSRDGQEDQYFGPGTRLTVT.

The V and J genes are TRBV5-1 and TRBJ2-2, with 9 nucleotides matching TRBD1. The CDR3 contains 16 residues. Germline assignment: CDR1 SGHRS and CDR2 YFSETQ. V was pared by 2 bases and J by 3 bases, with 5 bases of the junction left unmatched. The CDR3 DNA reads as TGCGCCAGCAGCTTATATAGGACAGGGGACACCGGGGAGCTGTTTTTT. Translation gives CASSLYRTGDTGELFF.

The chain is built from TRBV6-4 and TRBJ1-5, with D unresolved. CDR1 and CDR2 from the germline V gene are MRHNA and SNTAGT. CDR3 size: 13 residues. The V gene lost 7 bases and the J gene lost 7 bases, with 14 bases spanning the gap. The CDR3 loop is CASTQTPGQPQHF. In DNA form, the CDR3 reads TGTGCCAGCACCCAAACGCCCGGGCAGCCCCAGCATTTT.

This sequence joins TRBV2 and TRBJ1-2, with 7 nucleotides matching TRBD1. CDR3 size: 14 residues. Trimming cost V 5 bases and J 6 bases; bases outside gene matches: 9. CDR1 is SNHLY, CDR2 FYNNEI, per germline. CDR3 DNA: TGTGCCAGCAGTCCTGACAGGGTATGGAATGGCTACACCTTC. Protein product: CASSPDRVWNGYTF.

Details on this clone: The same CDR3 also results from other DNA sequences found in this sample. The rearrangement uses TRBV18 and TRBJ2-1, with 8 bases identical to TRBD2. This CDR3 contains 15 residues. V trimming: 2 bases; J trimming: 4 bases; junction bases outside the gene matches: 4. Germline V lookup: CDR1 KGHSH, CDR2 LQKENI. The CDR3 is CASSPRTSGYNEQFF. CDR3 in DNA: TGTGCCAGCTCACCAAGAACTAGCGGTTACAATGAGCAGTTCTTC.

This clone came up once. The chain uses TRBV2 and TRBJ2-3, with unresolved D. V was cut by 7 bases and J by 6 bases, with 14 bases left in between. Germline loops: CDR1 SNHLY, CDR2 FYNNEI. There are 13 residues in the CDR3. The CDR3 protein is CASTPNTADTQYF. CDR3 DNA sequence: TGTGCCAGCACACCAAACACGGCGGATACGCAGTATTTT.

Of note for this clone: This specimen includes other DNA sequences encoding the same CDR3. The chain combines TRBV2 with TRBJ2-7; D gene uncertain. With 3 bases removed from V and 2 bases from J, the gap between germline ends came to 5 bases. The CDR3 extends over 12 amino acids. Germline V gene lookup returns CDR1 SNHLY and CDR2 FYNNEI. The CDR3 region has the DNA TGTGCCAGCAGTGAGGTTCCCTACGAGCAGTACTTC. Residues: CASSEVPYEQYF. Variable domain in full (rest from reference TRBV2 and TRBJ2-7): EPEVTQTPSHQVTQMGQEVILRCVPISNHLYFYWYRQILGQKVEFLVSFYNNEISEKSEIFDDQFSVERPDGSNFTLKIRSTKLEDSAMYFCASSEVPYEQYFGPGTRLTVT.